The present T cell receptor (beta chain) was sequenced within a study of blood T cell repertoires in COVID-19. Whole-study context: Spain, Italy and the United States supplied samples that represented acute and convalescent COVID-19.

The CDR3 loop spans 15 amino acids. V was pared by 4 bases and J by 3 bases, with 16 bases between. Germline lookup yields CDR1 SGHAT and CDR2 FQNNGV. The data were produced by immunoSEQ multiplex PCR, yet TCRdb's version contains in-frame clones alone and is incomplete. The repertoire holds about 200,000 clones, with 85% as singletons. This chain links TRBV11-2 with TRBJ2-7, with D perhaps matching TRBD2 (5 bases). The specimen sequenced was peripheral blood. The TCR sequence derives from a woman between 70 and 85 years old with COVID-19, enrolled during active disease. The CDR3 DNA sequence: TGTGCCAGCAGCTGGGCTGTGGCAGGACTCTACGAGCAGTACTTC. Translated, it gives CASSWAVAGLYEQYF.